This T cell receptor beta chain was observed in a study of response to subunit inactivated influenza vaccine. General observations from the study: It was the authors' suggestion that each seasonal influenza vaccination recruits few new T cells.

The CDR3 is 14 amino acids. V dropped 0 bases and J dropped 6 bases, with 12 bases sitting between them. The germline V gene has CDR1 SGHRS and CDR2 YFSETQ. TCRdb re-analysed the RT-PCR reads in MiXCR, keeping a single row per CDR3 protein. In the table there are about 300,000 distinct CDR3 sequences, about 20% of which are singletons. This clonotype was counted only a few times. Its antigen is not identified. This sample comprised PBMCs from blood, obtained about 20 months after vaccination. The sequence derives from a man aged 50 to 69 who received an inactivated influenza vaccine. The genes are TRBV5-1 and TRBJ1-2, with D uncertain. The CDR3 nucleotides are TGCGCCAGCAGCTTGGTGGGCCACCTTGATGGCTACACCTTC. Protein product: CASSLVGHLDGYTF.